This T cell receptor (beta chain) was identified in a study of shared clonotypes between healthy human individuals. Whole-study context: Each donor's CD8 memory used one plate, CD8 naive two, each CD4 subset three.

Whole-study findings and limits: It was anticipated that sequencing depth would influence how many clonotypes donors shared.

Each PCR replicate from the sorted subsets contained about 200 ng DNA, which is some 30,000 T cell genomes. Assay: immunoSEQ multiplex PCR; the TCRdb copy retains only in-frame clones and omits some. The profile shows hundreds of thousands of clones, approximately 96% of them singletons. Germline trimming cut 5 bases from V and 5 bases from J; bases unmatched to any gene: 8. Germline CDR1 reads SGHTA; CDR2 reads FQGTGA. The CDR3 totals 14 residues. This clone has just a few counts. The antigen is undetermined. Naive-designated CD8 cells lacked CD45RO, were positively enriched for CCR7, and omitted terminally differentiated effector memory CD45RA+ cells.

This TCR derives from a young woman in good health. The sequenced sample consisted of naive CD8+ T cells sorted from blood. The chain couples TRBV7-3 to TRBJ2-7; 8 bases line up with TRBD1. CDR3 sequence (DNA): TGTGCCAGCAGCCCCTCAGGGGGCGCGGACGAGCAGTACTTC. Its translation is CASSPSGGADEQYF.